Listed below are T cell receptor beta chains from one sample, sequenced in a study of tumor and adjacent non-tumor tissue in lung cancer. One entry per CDR3 protein, called by TCRdb with MiXCR from the multiplex PCR reads. The data hold some 70,000 distinct CDR3 sequences, with around 70% observed a single time. The sample comprised distant non-tumor lung tissue. Receptors originate from a woman aged 50 to 60 with non-small cell lung cancer. Both conserved end residues are part of each CDR3. Each record gives: CDR3 length, clone size, J gene, D gene, V gene, CDR3 DNA, CDR3 protein. A D gene is named only where the DNA matches it firmly. Only some rows state a clone size, as once, few, many or a class for expanded clones.

CDR3 length: 14; clone size: -; J gene: TRBJ2-3; D gene: -; V gene: TRBV28; CDR3 DNA: TGTGCCAGCAGTTTTCTTAGCTGCACAGAAACGCAGTATTTT; CDR3 protein: CASSFLSCTETQYF
CDR3 length: 16; clone size: -; J gene: TRBJ2-3; D gene: -; V gene: TRBV12-3/TRBV12-4; CDR3 DNA: TGTGCCAGCAGCCCCATGGGGGGCGCGAGCAATCAACCCCAGTATTTT; CDR3 protein: CASSPMGGASNQPQYF
CDR3 length: 16; clone size: -; J gene: TRBJ2-2; D gene: TRBD1; V gene: TRBV11-2; CDR3 DNA: TGTGCCAGCAGCCCCGGGACAGGACTAAACACCGGGGAGCTGTTCTTT; CDR3 protein: CASSPGTGLNTGELFF
CDR3 length: 15; clone size: -; J gene: TRBJ2-7; D gene: -; V gene: TRBV6-1; CDR3 DNA: TGTGCCAACAGTGAAGGGCTATCGGAGTGGTACGAGCAGTACTTC; CDR3 protein: CANSEGLSEWYEQYF
CDR3 length: 15; clone size: once; J gene: TRBJ2-5; D gene: TRBD2; V gene: TRBV29-1; CDR3 DNA: TGCAGCGTTGAAGATAGCGGGAGATGTGGAGAGACCCAATACTTC; CDR3 protein: CSVEDSGRCGETQYF
CDR3 length: 17; clone size: -; J gene: TRBJ2-1; D gene: TRBD2; V gene: TRBV20-1; CDR3 DNA: TGCAGTGTTAGAGATCGAAGCGGGAGGACTTCCTACAAAGAGCAGTTCTTC; CDR3 protein: CSVRDRSGRTSYKEQFF
CDR3 length: 17; clone size: few; J gene: TRBJ1-5; D gene: TRBD1; V gene: TRBV7-8; CDR3 DNA: TGTGCCAGCAGCTTAAGGGACAGGGGACGTAGGTATCAGCCCCAGCATTTT; CDR3 protein: CASSLRDRGRRYQPQHF
CDR3 length: 15; clone size: -; J gene: TRBJ2-7; D gene: TRBD1; V gene: TRBV11-2; CDR3 DNA: TGTGCCAGCAGCACCTCAGACAGGGCTCTATACGGGCAATACTTC; CDR3 protein: CASSTSDRALYGQYF
CDR3 length: 15; clone size: -; J gene: TRBJ1-2; D gene: TRBD1; V gene: TRBV28; CDR3 DNA: TGTGCCAGCAGTACGACAGGGGGCCATAACTATGGCTACACCTTC; CDR3 protein: CASSTTGGHNYGYTF
CDR3 length: 17; clone size: few; J gene: TRBJ2-1; D gene: TRBD2; V gene: TRBV14; CDR3 DNA: TGTGCCAGCAGCCAGTACTCTAGCGGGAGGGAAGACAATGAGCAGTTCTTC; CDR3 protein: CASSQYSSGREDNEQFF
CDR3 length: 15; clone size: medium-sized; J gene: TRBJ2-7; D gene: -; V gene: TRBV4-1; CDR3 DNA: TGCGCCAGCAGCCAAGGAACCCACTCCTCCTACGAGCAGTACTTC; CDR3 protein: CASSQGTHSSYEQYF
CDR3 length: 15; clone size: many; J gene: TRBJ1-1; D gene: -; V gene: TRBV5-6; CDR3 DNA: TGTGCCAGCAGCTCAACATGGAAAGGAAACACTGAAGCTTTCTTT; CDR3 protein: CASSSTWKGNTEAFF
CDR3 length: 16; clone size: -; J gene: TRBJ1-3; D gene: -; V gene: TRBV5-5; CDR3 DNA: TGTGCCAGCAGCTTGAATCAAGGGGCGTCCGGAAGCACCATATATTTT; CDR3 protein: CASSLNQGASGSTIYF
CDR3 length: 13; clone size: -; J gene: TRBJ2-3; D gene: -; V gene: TRBV11-2; CDR3 DNA: TGTGCGAGTAGCGAAGACAGGAACCAGCCCCAGTATTTT; CDR3 protein: CASSEDRNQPQYF
CDR3 length: 11; clone size: once; J gene: TRBJ2-2; D gene: -; V gene: TRBV20-1; CDR3 DNA: TGCAGTGCTTATAGCGCCGGGGAGTTGTTTTTT; CDR3 protein: CSAYSAGELFF
CDR3 length: 11; clone size: -; J gene: TRBJ2-3; D gene: -; V gene: TRBV6-5; CDR3 DNA: TGTGCCAGCAGTATGGCAGTTGCGCAGTATTTT; CDR3 protein: CASSMAVAQYF
CDR3 length: 15; clone size: -; J gene: TRBJ2-7; D gene: TRBD1; V gene: TRBV11-2; CDR3 DNA: TGTGCCAGCAGCTTTGTGACAGGGGTTACCCACGAACAGTACTTC; CDR3 protein: CASSFVTGVTHEQYF
CDR3 length: 14; clone size: -; J gene: TRBJ2-5; D gene: -; V gene: TRBV6-1; CDR3 DNA: TGTGCCAGCAGATCTCAGGACCTATATGAGACCCAGTACTTC; CDR3 protein: CASRSQDLYETQYF
CDR3 length: 16; clone size: -; J gene: TRBJ2-1; D gene: -; V gene: TRBV7-9; CDR3 DNA: TGTGCCAGCAACGTTACGACGGGACAAACCTACAATGAGCAGCTCTTC; CDR3 protein: CASNVTTGQTYNEQLF
CDR3 length: 14; clone size: -; J gene: TRBJ2-1; D gene: TRBD2; V gene: TRBV11-2; CDR3 DNA: TGTGCCAGCAGCTTCAGGACTAGCGGAAATGATCAGTTCTTC; CDR3 protein: CASSFRTSGNDQFF
CDR3 length: 14; clone size: -; J gene: TRBJ2-1; D gene: TRBD1; V gene: TRBV10-2; CDR3 DNA: TGCGCCATCAGACCCTCCGGGACAGCGAATGAACAGTTCTTC; CDR3 protein: CAIRPSGTANEQFF
CDR3 length: 16; clone size: -; J gene: TRBJ1-2; D gene: TRBD1; V gene: TRBV28; CDR3 DNA: TGTGCCAGCAGTTTAAGGCGTGCCAGGGGGCTCTATGGCTACACCTTC; CDR3 protein: CASSLRRARGLYGYTF
CDR3 length: 14; clone size: many; J gene: TRBJ1-2; D gene: TRBD1; V gene: TRBV10-3; CDR3 DNA: TGTGCCATCAGTAAGGGACAGGAGAAGGGTGGCTACACCTTC; CDR3 protein: CAISKGQEKGGYTF
CDR3 length: 13; clone size: -; J gene: TRBJ1-5; D gene: -; V gene: TRBV11-2; CDR3 DNA: TGTGTCGGCAGCTTGGACAGTAATCAGCCCCAGCATTTT; CDR3 protein: CVGSLDSNQPQHF
CDR3 length: 13; clone size: few; J gene: TRBJ2-2; D gene: -; V gene: TRBV30; CDR3 DNA: TGTGCCTGGAGCGGGGTAGGCACCGGGGAGCTGTTTTTT; CDR3 protein: CAWSGVGTGELFF
CDR3 length: 15; clone size: -; J gene: TRBJ2-3; D gene: -; V gene: TRBV7-9; CDR3 DNA: TGTATCAGCAGCCCCTTTGGGGGGATCACAGATACGCAGTATTTT; CDR3 protein: CISSPFGGITDTQYF
CDR3 length: 14; clone size: -; J gene: TRBJ2-7; D gene: -; V gene: TRBV29-1; CDR3 DNA: TGCAGCGTTGAACCGGAGGGAGAAGTCGACGAGCAGTACTTT; CDR3 protein: CSVEPEGEVDEQYF
CDR3 length: 17; clone size: medium-sized; J gene: TRBJ2-3; D gene: TRBD1; V gene: TRBV11-1; CDR3 DNA: TGTGCCAGCAGCTCAAACAAGGGACAGGTATACACAGATACGCAGTATTTT; CDR3 protein: CASSSNKGQVYTDTQYF
CDR3 length: 14; clone size: many; J gene: TRBJ1-5; D gene: -; V gene: TRBV29-1; CDR3 DNA: TGCAGCGTACCCACAGGGTTGTTGGTTCAGCCCCAGCATTTT; CDR3 protein: CSVPTGLLVQPQHF
CDR3 length: 11; clone size: -; J gene: TRBJ2-7; D gene: -; V gene: TRBV28; CDR3 DNA: TGTGCCAGCAGTTTTTTGAGCACGCAGTACTTC; CDR3 protein: CASSFLSTQYF
CDR3 length: 14; clone size: -; J gene: TRBJ1-2; D gene: TRBD1; V gene: TRBV19; CDR3 DNA: TGTGCCAGTAGTGATTGGCAGGGGGGCCGCGGCTACACCTTC; CDR3 protein: CASSDWQGGRGYTF
CDR3 length: 17; clone size: many; J gene: TRBJ2-3; D gene: TRBD2; V gene: TRBV11-2; CDR3 DNA: TGTGCCAGCAGCTCGACGGGACTAGCGTGGAGCACAGATACGCAGTATTTT; CDR3 protein: CASSSTGLAWSTDTQYF
CDR3 length: 16; clone size: -; J gene: TRBJ1-5; D gene: -; V gene: TRBV28; CDR3 DNA: TGTACCAGCAGTCCAACAAGCAGAGTTACGAATCAGCCCCAGCATTTT; CDR3 protein: CTSSPTSRVTNQPQHF
CDR3 length: 12; clone size: -; J gene: TRBJ2-2; D gene: -; V gene: TRBV7-9; CDR3 DNA: TGTGCCAGCAGGGTTCAGACCGTGGAGCTGTTTTTT; CDR3 protein: CASRVQTVELFF
CDR3 length: 16; clone size: few; J gene: TRBJ2-1; D gene: -; V gene: TRBV7-8; CDR3 DNA: TGTGCCAGCAGCTTAGCGTGGCGGGGTAGACACAATGAGCAGTTCTTC; CDR3 protein: CASSLAWRGRHNEQFF
CDR3 length: 13; clone size: -; J gene: TRBJ2-1; D gene: -; V gene: TRBV11-2; CDR3 DNA: TGTGCCAGCAGCTTAGGGAGGTTACCTAAGCAGTTCTTC; CDR3 protein: CASSLGRLPKQFF
CDR3 length: 14; clone size: -; J gene: TRBJ2-1; D gene: -; V gene: TRBV6-1; CDR3 DNA: TGTGCCAGCAGTTTAGTCGGGAGTGTTCATGAGCGGCTCTTC; CDR3 protein: CASSLVGSVHERLF
CDR3 length: 14; clone size: -; J gene: TRBJ2-1; D gene: -; V gene: TRBV20-1; CDR3 DNA: TGCAGTGCCCGGGCGGCGGTAGGCCACAATGAGCAGTTCTTC; CDR3 protein: CSARAAVGHNEQFF
CDR3 length: 14; clone size: -; J gene: TRBJ1-5; D gene: -; V gene: TRBV6-1; CDR3 DNA: TGTGTCAGCAGTCCGGGCAGGGTGATAAAGCCCCAGCATTTT; CDR3 protein: CVSSPGRVIKPQHF
CDR3 length: 13; clone size: -; J gene: TRBJ1-5; D gene: -; V gene: TRBV20-1; CDR3 DNA: TGCAGTACTAGAGGGGATAGCAGTCAGTCCCAGCATTTT; CDR3 protein: CSTRGDSSQSQHF
CDR3 length: 15; clone size: once; J gene: TRBJ2-2; D gene: TRBD2; V gene: TRBV12-3/TRBV12-4; CDR3 DNA: TGTGCCAGCACCGGGACTAGCGGGAGTACCGGGGAGCCGTTTTTT; CDR3 protein: CASTGTSGSTGEPFF
CDR3 length: 18; clone size: -; J gene: TRBJ2-3; D gene: TRBD2; V gene: TRBV10-3; CDR3 DNA: TGTGCCGTCAGTGAGTCCCGATTCTGGCGGGAGAGCACAGATACACAGTATTTT; CDR3 protein: CAVSESRFWRESTDTQYF
CDR3 length: 12; clone size: -; J gene: TRBJ2-5; D gene: -; V gene: TRBV29-1; CDR3 DNA: TGCAGCGCGCGAGAGTACCAAGAGACCCAGTACTTC; CDR3 protein: CSAREYQETQYF
CDR3 length: 20; clone size: once; J gene: TRBJ2-2; D gene: TRBD1; V gene: TRBV4-2; CDR3 DNA: TGTGCCAGCAGCCAAGTCCCCCTGGGGGCCGACAGGGGGAACACCGGGGAGCTGTTTTTT; CDR3 protein: CASSQVPLGADRGNTGELFF
CDR3 length: 15; clone size: many; J gene: TRBJ2-4; D gene: TRBD1; V gene: TRBV4-1; CDR3 DNA: TGCGCCAGCAGCCTAGCTGACAGGGCGGAAAACATTCAGTACTTC; CDR3 protein: CASSLADRAENIQYF
CDR3 length: 14; clone size: -; J gene: TRBJ2-7; D gene: TRBD2; V gene: TRBV6-6; CDR3 DNA: TGTGCCAGCAGACCCCCCGGGACTAACAACGAGCACTACTTC; CDR3 protein: CASRPPGTNNEHYF
CDR3 length: 16; clone size: -; J gene: TRBJ2-2; D gene: TRBD2; V gene: TRBV20-1; CDR3 DNA: TGCAGTGCTAGACAGACTAGCGGGACGGACATCGGGGAGCTGTTTTTT; CDR3 protein: CSARQTSGTDIGELFF
CDR3 length: 16; clone size: many; J gene: TRBJ1-2; D gene: -; V gene: TRBV12-3/TRBV12-4; CDR3 DNA: TGTGCCAGCACCTACTCCGGGACGTCAAGATCAAGTGGCTACACCTTC; CDR3 protein: CASTYSGTSRSSGYTF